The TCR beta chain described here comes from a study of OX40 agonist ivuxolimab in advanced cancers. Study in general: Patients were dosed intravenously with ivuxolimab at 0.01 to 10 mg/kg every 2 weeks. General study results and limits: Antigen specificity was not determined for the expanded peripheral T cells.

This CDR3 contains 15 residues. With 2 bases removed from V and 5 bases from J, the gap between germline ends came to 15 bases. Per germline, CDR1 SGHAT and CDR2 FQNNGV. Exclusion of a patient followed from autoimmune disease history or systemic immunosuppression. A single count supports this clone. The antigen is unknown. Assay: immunoSEQ multiplex PCR; the TCRdb copy retains only in-frame clones and omits some. Of about 69,000 clones listed, 75% to 90% are singletons. The sequencing here drew on CD4+ or CD8+ T cells sorted from blood, taken in a trial of the OX40 agonist ivuxolimab. This sequence was found in an adult with an advanced solid tumor such as melanoma, head and neck, liver or kidney cancer. The chain recombines TRBV11-2 with TRBJ1-1; possible D gene TRBD1, 6 bases. The CDR3 bases are TGTGCCAGCAGCTTACTTCCGGGGGCAAGGACTGAAGCTTTCTTT. Encoded protein: CASSLLPGARTEAFF.